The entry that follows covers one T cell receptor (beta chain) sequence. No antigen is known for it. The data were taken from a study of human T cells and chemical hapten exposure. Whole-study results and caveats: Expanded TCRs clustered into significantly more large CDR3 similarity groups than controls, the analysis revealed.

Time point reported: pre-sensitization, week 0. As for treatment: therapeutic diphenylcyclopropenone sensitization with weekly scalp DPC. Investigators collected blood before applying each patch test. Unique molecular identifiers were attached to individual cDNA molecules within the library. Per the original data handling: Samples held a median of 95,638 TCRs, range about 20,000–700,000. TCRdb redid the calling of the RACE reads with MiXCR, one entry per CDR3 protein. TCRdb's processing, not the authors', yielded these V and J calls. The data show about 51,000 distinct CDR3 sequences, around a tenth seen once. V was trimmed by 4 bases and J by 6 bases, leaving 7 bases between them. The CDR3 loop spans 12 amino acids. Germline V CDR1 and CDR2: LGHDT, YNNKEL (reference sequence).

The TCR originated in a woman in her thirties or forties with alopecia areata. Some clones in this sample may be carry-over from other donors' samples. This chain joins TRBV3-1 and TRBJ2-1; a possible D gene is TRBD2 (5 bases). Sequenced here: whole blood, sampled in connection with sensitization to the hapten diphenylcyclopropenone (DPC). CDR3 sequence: CASSRGPNEQFF. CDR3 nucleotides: TGTGCCAGCAGCCGCGGGCCCAATGAGCAGTTCTTC.